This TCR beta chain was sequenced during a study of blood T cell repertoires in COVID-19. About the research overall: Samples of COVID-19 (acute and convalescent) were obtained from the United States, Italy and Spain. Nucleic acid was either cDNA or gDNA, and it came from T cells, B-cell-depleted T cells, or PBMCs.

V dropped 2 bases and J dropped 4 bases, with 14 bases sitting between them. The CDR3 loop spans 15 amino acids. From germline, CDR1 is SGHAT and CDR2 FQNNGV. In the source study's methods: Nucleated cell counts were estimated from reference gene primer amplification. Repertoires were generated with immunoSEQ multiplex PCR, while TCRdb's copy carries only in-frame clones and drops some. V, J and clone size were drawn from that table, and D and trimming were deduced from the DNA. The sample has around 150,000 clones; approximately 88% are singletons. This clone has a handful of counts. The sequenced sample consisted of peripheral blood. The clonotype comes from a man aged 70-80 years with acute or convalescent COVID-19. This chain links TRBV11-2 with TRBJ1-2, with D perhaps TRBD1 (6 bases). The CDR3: CASSLPRTDPYGYTF. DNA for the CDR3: TGTGCCAGCAGCTTACCGCGGACAGACCCCTATGGCTACACCTTC.